These 15 T cell receptor beta chains were sequenced from one sample in a study of cytomegalovirus exposure and HLA in healthy donors. The repertoire was sequenced with immunoSEQ multiplex PCR; TCRdb's copy has only in-frame clones and lacks some. Of 90,000 or so clones in the sample, 85% were seen once. Sample: PBMCs. Source of these receptors: a young man in good health and CMV-seropositive.

The genes are TRBV18 and TRBJ2-7, with D perhaps matching TRBD1 (6 bases). This CDR3 is built from 14 residues. Looked up from germline, CDR1 is KGHSH and CDR2 is LQKENI. V lost 3 bases to trimming and J lost 1 base, with 10 bases between them. CDR3 nucleotides: TGTGCCAGCTCACCGGACAGCAAATCCTACGAGCAGTACTTC. Translation gives CASSPDSKSYEQYF.

The CDR3 sequence: CASRHGHLDYNEQFF. CDR3 sequence (DNA): TGTGCCAGCAGGCACGGACATTTAGATTACAATGAGCAGTTCTTC. The chain links TRBV6-1 to TRBJ2-1, with TRBD1 as a possible D gene (5 bases). CDR3 size: 15 residues. CDR1 is MNHNS, CDR2 SASEGT, per germline. The ends were cut back, 6 bases at V and 4 bases at J, with 16 bases in the middle.

This clone was found a few times. This chain joins TRBV11-2 and TRBJ1-2, with 8 bases aligning to TRBD1. CDR1 is SGHAT, CDR2 FQNNGV, per germline. The CDR3 spans 13 residues. J lost 8 bases, V lost 1 base, and 3 bases had no gene match. This CDR3 reads CASSLGGTGGYTF. CDR3 coding DNA: TGTGCCAGCAGCTTAGGTGGGACAGGAGGCTACACCTTC.

The chain joins TRBV5-1 to TRBJ2-1; tentative D call: TRBD2 (6 bases). CDR1 is SGHRS and CDR2 is YFSETQ in the germline V gene. The CDR3 extends over 15 amino acids. V was cut by 0 bases and J by 6 bases, with 13 bases left in between. The CDR3 is CASSLGTTMVNEQFF. CDR3 coding DNA: TGCGCCAGCAGCTTGGGGACTACAATGGTCAATGAGCAGTTCTTC.

This clone appeared once. The V call is TRBV6-5, the J call TRBJ1-5; D is possibly TRBD1 (6 bases). V lost 5 bases and J lost 3, with 11 bases in between. Per the germline V gene, CDR1 is MNHEY and CDR2 is SVGAGI. The CDR3 sequence is 14 residues long. The CDR3 spells CASSDQGFNQPQHF. In nucleotides, the CDR3 is TGTGCCAGCAGTGACCAGGGGTTCAATCAGCCCCAGCATTTT.

V and J are TRBV7-9 and TRBJ2-1; D might be TRBD2 (6 bases). This CDR3 comprises 16 residues. Trimming left V 3 bases short and J 4 bases short, with 16 bases between. Germline CDR1 SEHNR, CDR2 FQNEAQ (reference sequence). The CDR3 spells CASSFISSGPYNEQFF. In DNA, the CDR3 is TGTGCCAGCAGCTTTATTAGTAGCGGACCTTACAATGAGCAGTTCTTC.

The rearrangement uses TRBV5-1 and TRBJ2-3, with TRBD1 identical over 7 bases. CDR3 size: 16 residues. Trimming took 1 base from V and 3 from J; bases not matched to a gene: 8. The germline gives CDR1 SGHRS, CDR2 YFSETQ. CDR3 DNA: TGCGCCAGCAGCTTGAGTATGACAGGGTTGACAGATACGCAGTATTTT. Residues: CASSLSMTGLTDTQYF.

The chain carries TRBV19 and TRBJ2-1, with 12 bases that match TRBD2. From germline, CDR1 is LNHDA and CDR2 SQIVND (reference sequence). V shed 5 bases and J 0 bases; nucleotides not matched to a gene: 8. The CDR3 has 18 residues. The CDR3 sequence is CASSPSGLAGISYNEQFF. CDR3 sequence (DNA): TGTGCCAGTAGTCCCTCAGGACTAGCGGGGATCTCCTACAATGAGCAGTTCTTC. The variable domain in full, with the rest retrieved from reference TRBV19 and TRBJ2-1, is DGGITQSPKYLFRKEGQNVTLSCEQNLNHDAMYWYRQDPGQGLRLIYYSQIVNDFQKGDIAEGYSVSREKKESFPLTVTSAQKNPTAFYLCASSPSGLAGISYNEQFFGPGTRLTVL.

This clone showed up just a few times. This chain connects TRBV6-1 to TRBJ2-7; TRBD1 matches at 8 bases. The CDR3 totals 15 residues. J lost 5 bases, V lost 1 base, and 7 bases had no gene match. CDR1 MNHNS and CDR2 SASEGT come from the germline V gene. DNA of the CDR3: TGTGCCAGCAGTGAAGTCACAGGGGGTGGGGACGAGCAGTACTTC. The encoded protein is CASSEVTGGGDEQYF.

The chain carries TRBV6-5 and TRBJ2-3, with 10 bases that match TRBD1. Germline values: CDR1 MNHEY, CDR2 SVGAGI. V shed 6 bases and J 6 bases; nucleotides not matched to a gene: 9. This CDR3 comprises 15 residues. CDR3 residues: CASRRDRGVVDTQYF. CDR3 bases: TGTGCCAGCAGACGGGACAGGGGTGTTGTGGATACGCAGTATTTT.

The chain employs TRBV29-1 and TRBJ2-1; 10 positions agree with TRBD2. CDR3 size: 15 residues. The germline CDR1 and CDR2 sequences are SQVTM and ANQGSEA. Trimming took 4 bases from V and 4 from J; bases not matched to a gene: 7. The CDR3 sequence is CSVGPGLAIYNEQFF. As DNA, the CDR3 is TGCAGCGTTGGCCCGGGACTAGCGATTTACAATGAGCAGTTCTTC.

Regarding this clone: Other nucleotide sequences in the sample specify the same CDR3. This chain links TRBV6-1 with TRBJ2-3, with D perhaps TRBD1 (5 bases). Trimming shortened V by 5 bases and J by 2 bases, and 8 bases separated the two germline ends. The length of the CDR3 is 13 residues. Germline lookup yields CDR1 MNHNS and CDR2 SASEGT. The CDR3 protein is CASSTGSTDTQYF. CDR3 DNA: TGTGCCAGCAGTACAGGTTCCACAGATACGCAGTATTTT.

V usage is TRBV7-8 and J usage is TRBJ2-7; 8 bases match TRBD1. The CDR3 runs 14 residues. V trimming: 5 bases; J trimming: 4 bases; junction bases outside the gene matches: 7. Germline loops: CDR1 SGHVS, CDR2 FQNEAQ. The DNA of the CDR3 is TGTGCCAGCAGCCCCGGGACAGGCTTTTACGAGCAGTACTTC. This gives the protein CASSPGTGFYEQYF.

This chain joins TRBV5-1 and TRBJ1-1; no definite D call. Germline V gene data show CDR1 as SGHRS and CDR2 as YFSETQ. Trimming pared 0 bases from V and 1 base from J, leaving 10 bases between. This CDR3 has 15 residues. The CDR3 coding sequence is TGCGCCAGCAGCTTGGTTAGCACACCGAACACTGAAGCTTTCTTT. Protein product: CASSLVSTPNTEAFF.

The chain carries TRBV6-1 and TRBJ2-1; D is uncertain. Trimming took off 4 bases at V and 9 bases at J, with 19 bases between the two ends. Germline CDR1 is MNHNS and CDR2 is SASEGT. The CDR3 spans 15 residues. CDR3 amino acids: CASSGWARLATEQFF. The CDR3 bases are TGTGCCAGCAGTGGGTGGGCCCGGCTTGCGACTGAGCAGTTCTTC.